Listed here are 18 T cell receptor beta chains from one sample, sequenced in a study of blood T cell repertoires in COVID-19. Here immunoSEQ multiplex PCR was the method, and the copy in TCRdb shows in-frame clones only, minus some. The data contain over 120,000 clones, roughly 86% of them seen just once; the ten biggest clones take up about 2%. The specimen sequenced was peripheral blood. These receptors were collected from a man aged 65-85 years with acute or convalescent COVID-19.

The chain uses TRBV7-9 and TRBJ1-4; D remains ambiguous. Germline V gene lookup returns CDR1 SEHNR and CDR2 FQNEAQ (reference sequence). This CDR3 comprises 12 residues. V was trimmed by 5 bases and J by 5 bases, leaving 6 bases between them. The CDR3: CASSLRNEKLFF. The CDR3 DNA reads as TGTGCCAGCAGCCTACGAAATGAAAAACTGTTTTTT. The variable domain in full, with the rest retrieved from reference TRBV7-9 and TRBJ1-4, is DTGVSQNPRHKITKRGQNVTFRCDPISEHNRLYWYRQTLGQGPEFLTYFQNEAQLEKSRLLSDRFSAERPKGSFSTLEIQRTEQGDSAMYLCASSLRNEKLFFGSGTQLSVL.

V gene TRBV13 combines with J gene TRBJ1-5; D is unresolved. Germline-derived CDR1 and CDR2 are PRHDT and FYEKMQ (reference sequence). V gave up 2 bases and J gave up 5 bases, with 7 bases separating them. This CDR3 region has 13 residues. The CDR3 region has the DNA TGTGCCAGCAGCTTAAGGAGGGATCAGCCCCAGCATTTT. It specifies CASSLRRDQPQHF.

The chain links TRBV19 to TRBJ2-1; TRBD1 matches 9 bases. The germline gives CDR1 LNHDA, CDR2 SQIVND (reference sequence). V trimming: 7 bases; J trimming: 7 bases; junction bases outside the gene matches: 11. The CDR3 spans 15 residues. The CDR3 DNA reads TGTGCCAGTACCTCAGAGGGACAGGGCTTAAATGAGCAGTTCTTC. This gives the protein CASTSEGQGLNEQFF.

This chain connects TRBV19 to TRBJ2-5, with TRBD2 identical over 10 bases. CDR1 LNHDA and CDR2 SQIVND come from the germline V gene (reference sequence). The J segment lost 5 bases and the V segment lost 3 bases, leaving 21 bases of the junction unmatched. The CDR3 totals 20 residues. The chain's CDR3 is CASSMVNTGSPSGSRETQYF. In DNA form, the CDR3 reads TGTGCCAGTAGTATGGTAAACACGGGGTCTCCTAGCGGGAGTCGGGAGACCCAGTACTTC.

The chain employs TRBV27 and TRBJ2-1; maybe TRBD2 (6 bases). The CDR3 covers 14 residues. Looked up from germline, CDR1 is MNHEY and CDR2 is SMNVEV (reference sequence). V lost 8 bases, J lost 4 bases, and 15 bases lay in between. CDR3 sequence reads: CASGGRPEYNEQFF. The DNA of the CDR3 is TGTGCCAGCGGAGGGAGGCCGGAATACAATGAGCAGTTCTTC.

V and J are TRBV6-5 and TRBJ1-1; D not resolved. The germline gives CDR1 MNHEY, CDR2 SVGAGI. The CDR3 consists of 14 residues. V lost 8 bases, J lost 0 bases, and 13 bases lay in between. CDR3 residues: CASSPWRMNTEAFF. DNA for the CDR3: TGTGCCAGCTCCCCGTGGCGGATGAACACTGAAGCTTTCTTT.

The rearrangement links TRBV10-3 to TRBJ2-3; the match to TRBD1 covers 7 bases. The CDR3 runs 14 residues. CDR1 and CDR2 (germline): ENHRY, SYGVKD. The V segment lost 10 bases and the J segment 2 bases; nucleotides outside the gene matches: 9. The CDR3 spells CATQQGSATDTQYF. The CDR3, as DNA: TGTGCCACACAACAGGGGTCGGCCACAGATACGCAGTATTTT.

This chain connects TRBV9 to TRBJ2-3; 9 bases agree with TRBD2. The CDR3 is 14 amino acids. With 0 bases clipped from V and 7 bases from J, the junction kept 3 bases outside the gene matches. The germline V gene encodes CDR1 SGDLS and CDR2 YYNGEE. CDR3 sequence reads: CASSVVSGGYTQYF. In DNA, the CDR3 is TGTGCCAGCAGCGTAGTTAGCGGGGGATATACGCAGTATTTT.

The V gene is TRBV14, the J gene TRBJ1-1; no definite D call. Germline CDR1 reads SGHDN; CDR2 reads FVKESK. The CDR3 is made up of 15 amino acids. V lost 2 bases to trimming and J lost 3 bases, with 13 bases between them. Here the CDR3 reads CASSQQAGLHTEAFF. CDR3 bases: TGTGCCAGCAGCCAACAGGCCGGCTTGCACACTGAAGCTTTCTTT.

As regards this clone: Other nucleotide sequences from this sample produce the same CDR3. The V and J genes are TRBV18 and TRBJ2-5, with a tentative D call TRBD1 (6 bases). Germline V CDR1 and CDR2: KGHSH, LQKENI. With 3 bases removed from V and 5 bases from J, the gap between germline ends came to 10 bases. This CDR3 is built from 13 residues. The CDR3 DNA follows: TGTGCCAGCTCACCTACTGGGGGCGAGACCCAGTACTTC. Translating it yields CASSPTGGETQYF. Supplemented by reference TRBV18 and TRBJ2-5, the full variable domain reads NAGVMQNPRHLVRRRGQEARLRCSPMKGHSHVYWYRQLPEEGLKFMVYLQKENIIDESGMPKERFSAEFPKEGPSILRIQQVVRGDSAAYFCASSPTGGETQYFGPGTRLLVL.

The chain couples TRBV27 to TRBJ1-6; the match to TRBD1 covers 11 bases. Germline CDR1 MNHEY, CDR2 SMNVEV (reference sequence). J was trimmed by 6 bases and V by 7 bases; bases with no gene match: 8. This CDR3 contains 16 residues. The CDR3 reads CASKTAGTGGNSPLHF. CDR3 DNA: TGTGCCAGCAAAACTGCCGGGACAGGGGGTAATTCACCCCTCCACTTT.

This clone was detected a few times. J is TRBJ1-5 and V is TRBV2; D may be TRBD1 (5 bases). This CDR3 spans 15 amino acids. The germline V gene encodes CDR1 SNHLY and CDR2 FYNNEI. Trimming removed 4 bases at V and 0 bases at J, with 10 bases between. The CDR3, as DNA: TGTGCCAGCAGTGTTGACGGACATAGCAATCAGCCCCAGCATTTT. As protein: CASSVDGHSNQPQHF.

The chain recombines TRBV27 with TRBJ2-1, with 9 bases identical to TRBD1. Per the germline V gene, CDR1 is MNHEY and CDR2 is SMNVEV (reference sequence). This CDR3 has 16 residues. The J segment lost 5 bases and the V segment lost 6 bases, leaving 11 bases of the junction unmatched. The CDR3 DNA follows: TGTGCCAGCAGCCTGTGGAGGGGACAGGGAAACAATGAGCAGTTCTTC. Residues: CASSLWRGQGNNEQFF.

The V gene is TRBV29-1, the J gene TRBJ1-1; 9 nucleotides line up with TRBD1. The junction had 7 bases not matched to a gene; V was cut back by 7 bases and J by 4 bases. Germline values: CDR1 SQVTM, CDR2 ANQGSEA. This CDR3 is 13 amino acids long. For the CDR3, the DNA is TGCAGCGCAGGACAGGGGATGGGCACTGAAGCTTTCTTT. This gives the protein CSAGQGMGTEAFF.

This chain joins TRBV7-9 and TRBJ2-5; 13 bases map to TRBD2. The ends lost 5 bases at V and 6 bases at J; junction bases unmatched: 6. The CDR3 extends over 15 amino acids. CDR1 is SEHNR, CDR2 FQNEAQ, per germline (reference sequence). The CDR3 protein is CASSLRTSGGQTQYF. The CDR3 DNA sequence: TGTGCCAGCAGCCTACGGACTAGCGGGGGTCAGACCCAGTACTTC.

In its sample, this clone was seen a few times. V is TRBV29-1 and J is TRBJ1-2, with 9 bases matching TRBD1. The CDR3 is 13 residues long. The trim removed 4 bases at V and 4 bases at J, leaving 4 bases unmatched. Per germline, CDR1 SQVTM and CDR2 ANQGSEA. The CDR3 reads CSVAPGQGYGYTF. CDR3 sequence (DNA): TGCAGCGTTGCCCCGGGACAGGGCTATGGCTACACCTTC.

This clone was detected a few times. The rearrangement links TRBV4-1 to TRBJ2-7, with TRBD2 matching 12 bases. CDR1 and CDR2 from the germline V gene are MGHRA and YSYEKL. Unmatched junction bases numbered 8, after V lost 1 base and J lost 1 base. This CDR3 spans 18 amino acids. CDR3 protein: CASSQGNLLAGGSYEQYF. As DNA, the CDR3 is TGCGCCAGCAGCCAAGGCAACCTACTAGCGGGAGGTTCCTACGAGCAGTACTTC.

This chain connects TRBV15 to TRBJ1-6; no clear D gene. The CDR3 totals 15 residues. Looked up from germline, CDR1 is LNHNV and CDR2 is YYDKDF (reference sequence). V lost 1 base and J 5 bases, leaving 9 bases between the germline ends. The CDR3 here is CATSRVAPNNSPLHF. CDR3 in DNA: TGTGCCACCAGCAGAGTGGCCCCAAATAATTCACCCCTCCACTTT.